This TCR beta chain is from a study of blood T cell repertoires in COVID-19. About the study: The United States, Italy and Spain were the sources of the acute and convalescent COVID-19 samples. The analysed material was cDNA or gDNA that came from T cells, B-cell-depleted T cells, or PBMCs.

In the authors' methods: From reference gene primer amplification, estimates of nucleated cell counts were derived. Profiling relied on immunoSEQ multiplex PCR, and the TCRdb table lists in-frame clones only, not all of them. For V, J and clone size, that table is used; D and trimming come from the DNA. The sample has 150,000 or so clones, about 86% seen once. Trimming removed 7 bases from V and 6 bases from J; junction bases left unmatched: 8. Per germline, CDR1 LNHDA and CDR2 SQIVND (reference sequence). This CDR3 comprises 15 residues. This clone turned up a few times. The chain employs TRBV19 and TRBJ1-6, with 8 bases identical to TRBD1. The TCR sequence derives from a man aged 18-30 years with acute or convalescent COVID-19. The sequenced material came from peripheral blood. The CDR3 DNA is TGTGCCAGTACTCCCGGTCAGGGGGCTAATTCACCCCTCCACTTT. This sequence encodes CASTPGQGANSPLHF.